A single sample is the source of the 14 T cell receptor beta chains below, sequenced in a study of human T cells and chemical hapten exposure. TCRdb re-called the RACE reads through MiXCR, storing one row per CDR3 protein. The data contain around 75,000 distinct CDR3 sequences, about 12% of them singletons. Time point specified: patch test 1, 2 weeks after DPC sensitization. As for treatment: therapeutic diphenylcyclopropenone sensitization with weekly scalp DPC. The sequenced sample was whole blood, obtained in connection with sensitization to the hapten diphenylcyclopropenone (DPC). The receptors come from an older woman with alopecia areata. Some clones in this sample may be carry-over from other donors' samples.

This clonotype was detected a few times. The chain carries TRBV29-1 and TRBJ1-1; a possible D gene is TRBD1 (6 bases). In germline, CDR1 is SQVTM, CDR2 ANQGSEA. This CDR3 comprises 12 residues. V was pared by 2 bases and J by 5 bases, with 9 bases between. The CDR3 sequence is CSVEPGQTEAFF. CDR3 in DNA: TGCAGCGTTGAACCCGGACAGACTGAAGCTTTCTTT. Full variable domain (remainder filled in from reference TRBV29-1 and TRBJ1-1): SAVISQKPSRDICQRGTSLTIQCQVDSQVTMMFWYRQQPGQSLTLIATANQGSEATYESGFVIDKFPISRPNLTFSTLTVSNMSPEDSSIYLCSVEPGQTEAFFGQGTRLTVV.

This clonotype was detected a few times. This chain links TRBV29-1 with TRBJ2-2, with D possibly matching TRBD1 (6 bases). Germline loops: CDR1 SQVTM, CDR2 ANQGSEA. The CDR3 runs 14 residues. V was cut by 6 bases and J by 4 bases, with 15 bases left in between. CDR3: CSVGFDRFTGELFF. CDR3 in DNA: TGCAGCGTGGGATTTGACAGGTTCACCGGGGAGCTGTTTTTT.

The rearrangement uses TRBV3-1 and TRBJ1-6, with D unclear. This CDR3 region has 13 residues. Between the trimmed V and J ends, which lost 3 bases and 8 bases, there was a span of 8 bases. CDR1 and CDR2 (germline): LGHDT, YNNKEL (reference sequence). CDR3 in amino acids: CASSQEIYSPLHF. CDR3 bases: TGTGCCAGCAGCCAGGAGATTTATTCACCCCTCCACTTT.

This clonotype appeared a few times. This sequence joins TRBV2 and TRBJ2-7, with 11 positions matching TRBD1. The CDR3 runs 15 residues. Germline values: CDR1 SNHLY, CDR2 FYNNEI. V was clipped by 4 bases and J by 2 bases; unmatched bases: 4. The CDR3 spells CASSGGTGGAYEQYF. The CDR3 nucleotides read TGTGCCAGCAGTGGAGGGACAGGGGGTGCCTACGAGCAGTACTTC.

The chain links TRBV30 to TRBJ1-2; D is ambiguous. This CDR3 spans 10 amino acids. Trimming took off 6 bases at V and 8 bases at J, with 10 bases between the two ends. Per the germline V gene, CDR1 is GTSNPN and CDR2 is SVGIG (reference sequence). CDR3 sequence (DNA): TGTGCCTGCCTAAGGGAGGGCTACACCTTC. Its protein product is CACLREGYTF. The full variable domain, rest sourced from reference TRBV30 and TRBJ1-2, is SQTIHQWPATLVQPVGSPLSLECTVEGTSNPNLYWYRQAAGRGLQLLFYSVGIGQISSEVPQNLSASRPQDRQFILSSKKLLLSDSGFYLCACLREGYTFGSGTRLTVV.

This clonotype was counted only a few times. The rearrangement joins TRBV6-5 to TRBJ1-5; D gene ambiguous. Germline CDR1 is MNHEY and CDR2 is SVGAGI. V was trimmed by 2 bases and J by 4 bases, leaving 9 bases between them. This CDR3 has 14 residues. For the CDR3, the DNA is TGTGCCAGCAGTTACGGCCCGGGGAATCAGCCCCAGCATTTT. Amino acids: CASSYGPGNQPQHF.

This clonotype was counted a few times. The chain links TRBV18 to TRBJ2-5; TRBD1 matches at 10 bases. CDR3 size: 15 residues. Germline assignment: CDR1 KGHSH and CDR2 LQKENI. The junction had 3 bases not matched to a gene; V was cut back by 0 bases and J by 5 bases. CDR3 loop: CASSPPRDRGETQYF. As DNA, the CDR3 is TGTGCCAGCTCACCACCCCGGGACAGGGGTGAGACCCAGTACTTC.

As regards this clonotype: A much bigger clone sits one base away, suggesting this may be a read error. The chain is built from TRBV6-6 and TRBJ1-4; no clear D. The germline gives CDR1 MNHNY, CDR2 SVGAGI (reference sequence). The length of the CDR3 is 12 residues. The ends were cut back, 4 bases at V and 7 bases at J, with 7 bases in the middle. The DNA of the CDR3 is TGTGCCAGCAGTTTCCGGTGTGAAAAACTGTTTTTT. This encodes CASSFRCEKLFF.

This clonotype came up a few times. This sequence joins TRBV27 and TRBJ2-5; 7 positions agree with TRBD1. CDR1 MNHEY and CDR2 SMNVEV come from the germline V gene (reference sequence). CDR3 length: 14 residues. V trimming: 7 bases; J trimming: 4 bases; junction bases outside the gene matches: 9. This CDR3 reads CASKGQVAGETQYF. CDR3 in DNA: TGTGCCAGCAAAGGACAGGTGGCTGGAGAGACCCAGTACTTC.

This clonotype showed up many times. This chain joins TRBV12-3 or TRBV12-4 and TRBJ2-2, with D perhaps TRBD1 (6 bases). The CDR3 has 14 residues. V was trimmed by 5 bases and J by 4 bases, leaving 11 bases between them. Here the CDR3 DNA reads TGTGCCAGCAGTCCCCAGGGGTTCACCGGGGAGCTGTTTTTT. This gives the protein CASSPQGFTGELFF.

This clonotype appeared a few times. V usage is TRBV12-3 or TRBV12-4 and J usage is TRBJ1-5; possible D gene TRBD1, 6 bases. V was shortened by 6 bases and J by 4 bases, with 13 bases between the two germline ends. CDR3 length equals 14 residues. DNA for the CDR3: TGTGCCAGCAGCGCACAGGGATCAAATCAGCCCCAGCATTTT. This translates into CASSAQGSNQPQHF.

This clonotype was counted between two and nine times. The V and J genes are TRBV10-3 and TRBJ1-6; possible D gene TRBD1, 5 bases. The CDR3 covers 16 residues. V was clipped by 6 bases and J by 4 bases, with 16 bases between them. Germline V gene sequence: CDR1 ENHRY, CDR2 SYGVKD. DNA for the CDR3: TGTGCCATCAGGGACAACCGGGGCGGGTATAATTCACCCCTCCACTTT. Protein product: CAIRDNRGGYNSPLHF.

This clonotype was seen at least ten times. The V gene is TRBV5-6, the J gene TRBJ1-2; 7 bases match TRBD1. The CDR3 is 14 amino acids. The germline gives CDR1 SGHDT, CDR2 YYEEEE. The V segment lost 4 bases and the J segment 5 bases; nucleotides outside the gene matches: 8. This chain's CDR3 is CASSPKQGQYGYTF. Written as DNA, the CDR3 is TGTGCCAGCAGCCCGAAACAGGGACAGTATGGCTACACCTTC.

This clonotype was detected many times. The rearrangement uses TRBV5-4 and TRBJ2-3, with 7 bases matching TRBD2. Germline trimming cut 0 bases from V and 0 bases from J; bases unmatched to any gene: 7. CDR1 and CDR2 (germline): SGHNT, YYREEE (reference sequence). The CDR3 covers 17 residues. The CDR3 nucleotides are TGTGCCAGCAGCTTGGTTTCTAGCGGACCTAGCACAGATACGCAGTATTTT. Translation gives CASSLVSSGPSTDTQYF.